This passage covers 21 T cell receptor beta chains from one sample sequenced in a study of T cell repertoires in aging, cancer and after chemotherapy. TRB rearrangements spanning V, D and J were amplified using mixed TRB-A/B primers. A single record per CDR3 protein comes from TCRdb applying MiXCR to the multiplex PCR reads. The table has about 5,100 distinct CDR3 sequences, about 35% seen once; the top ten hold 45%. TCR beta rearrangements were amplified from peripheral blood genomic DNA. The specimen sequenced was blood. The receptors stem from a human donor with a blood cancer.

The chain uses TRBV6-6 and TRBJ2-7, with TRBD1 identical over 7 bases. Germline loops: CDR1 MNHNY, CDR2 SVGAGI (reference sequence). This CDR3 is 14 amino acids long. Trimming at V came to 9 bases and at J to 0 bases, leaving 8 bases not matched to a gene. The CDR3 DNA reads TGTGCCAGTAGGAAAGGGACAGCCTCCTACGAGCAGTACTTC. Translation: CASRKGTASYEQYF.

CDR3 nucleotides: TGCGCCAGCAGCTTCGCGGGACAGGGGAACACCGGGGAGCTGTTTTTT. Translated, it gives CASSFAGQGNTGELFF. V is TRBV5-1 and J is TRBJ2-2; 9 nucleotides agree with TRBD1. V shed 2 bases and J 1 base; nucleotides not matched to a gene: 3. The CDR3 spans 16 residues. Germline V gene sequence: CDR1 SGHRS, CDR2 YFSETQ.

This clonotype is medium-sized by share. The chain recombines TRBV6-1 with TRBJ1-2, with 11 positions matching TRBD1. The CDR3 is made up of 15 amino acids. The V and J ends lost 1 base and 4 bases, in that order; junction bases with no gene match: 2. Germline V gene lookup returns CDR1 MNHNS and CDR2 SASEGT. DNA of the CDR3: TGTGCCAGCAGTGAAGGGGACAGGGGGGCCTATGGCTACACCTTC. Residues: CASSEGDRGAYGYTF.

The chain employs TRBV5-6 and TRBJ2-3; D gene uncertain. The germline V and J ends were trimmed by 0 bases and 7 bases, with 6 bases remaining between them. Germline CDR1 reads SGHDT; CDR2 reads YYEEEE. This CDR3 is 12 amino acids long. CDR3 DNA sequence: TGTGCCAGCAGCTTGGAGGGTTATACGCAGTATTTT. Protein sequence: CASSLEGYTQYF.

Judged by abundance, this clonotype is medium-sized (0.01 to 0.1%). This chain joins TRBV6-6 and TRBJ2-7, with 7 bases matching TRBD1. This CDR3 is 13 amino acids long. Germline CDR1 is MNHNY and CDR2 is SVGAGI (reference sequence). V lost 4 bases to trimming and J lost 3 bases; unmatched junction nucleotides: 3. CDR3 residues: CASSLRDSYEQYV. The CDR3 DNA reads TGTGCCAGCAGTTTAAGGGACAGCTACGAGCAGTACGTC.

The chain has TRBV10-3 and TRBJ1-4; unclear D gene. V gave up 0 bases and J gave up 8 bases, with 10 bases separating them. Germline-derived CDR1 and CDR2 are ENHRY and SYGVKD. CDR3 length: 14 amino acids. Here the CDR3 reads CAISESGIWEKLFF. The CDR3 coding sequence is TGTGCCATCAGTGAGTCGGGAATATGGGAAAAACTGTTTTTT.

This chain uses TRBV6-4 with TRBJ1-2; D is undetermined. V gave up 4 bases and J gave up 0 bases, with 12 bases separating them. The CDR3 consists of 15 residues. Germline V gene sequence: CDR1 MRHNA, CDR2 SNTAGT. CDR3: CASSAHPGTNYGYTF. The CDR3 region has the DNA TGTGCCAGCAGTGCCCACCCCGGGACTAACTATGGCTACACCTTC.

The chain links TRBV10-3 to TRBJ2-1; 7 bases agree with TRBD2. V gave up 0 bases and J gave up 11 bases; unmatched junction bases: 4. Germline CDR1 and CDR2: ENHRY and SYGVKD. The CDR3 totals 13 residues. CDR3 sequence (DNA): TGTGCCATCAGTGAGTCACCGCGGGAGAAGCAGTTCTTC. Its translation: CAISESPREKQFF.

By sample share, this clonotype is medium-sized (0.01 to 0.1%). The V and J genes are TRBV6-5 and TRBJ2-3; D unresolved. V was clipped by 5 bases and J by 6 bases, with 12 bases between them. The CDR3 extends over 13 amino acids. Germline V gene lookup returns CDR1 MNHEY and CDR2 SVGAGI. In nucleotides, the CDR3 is TGTGCCAGCAGTGCCCCGCCATACGATACGCAGTATTTT. It encodes CASSAPPYDTQYF.

The V gene is TRBV5-6, the J gene TRBJ1-1; D is uncertain. Per the germline V gene, CDR1 is SGHDT and CDR2 is YYEEEE. V lost 1 base, J lost 0 bases, and 7 bases lay in between. The length of the CDR3 is 14 residues. CDR3 region: CASSLSPMNTEAFF. In DNA form, the CDR3 reads TGTGCCAGCAGCTTGAGTCCGATGAACACTGAAGCTTTCTTT. Looking up the rest from reference TRBV5-6 and TRBJ1-1 gives the full variable domain: DAGVTQSPTHLIKTRGQQVTLRCSPKSGHDTVSWYQQALGQGPQFIFQYYEEEERQRGNFPDRFSGHQFPNYSSELNVNALLLGDSALYLCASSLSPMNTEAFFGQGTRLTVV.

Details on this clonotype: The junction does not match germline at one end; this may be a read error. J is TRBJ1-3 and V is TRBV5-5, with D perhaps matching TRBD1 (6 bases). CDR1 and CDR2 from the germline V gene are SGHKS and YYEKEE (reference sequence). The CDR3 has 15 amino acids. The CDR3 nucleotides read TGCGCCAGCAGCTTAGATTCTCCGGGGGCAAACACCATATATTTT. Its protein is CASSLDSPGANTIYF.

The V call is TRBV12-3 or TRBV12-4, the J call TRBJ2-1, with 9 bases aligning to TRBD2. This CDR3 has 18 residues. Trimming cost V 0 bases and J 4 bases; bases outside gene matches: 10. This CDR3 is CASSLAQGSGGGYNEQFF. CDR3 DNA sequence: TGTGCCAGCAGTTTAGCCCAAGGTAGCGGGGGCGGGTACAATGAGCAGTTCTTC.

The chain links TRBV7-9 to TRBJ2-5; D is possibly TRBD1 (6 bases). Germline-derived CDR1 and CDR2 are SEHNR and FQNEAQ (reference sequence). With 2 bases removed from V and 2 bases from J, the gap between germline ends came to 15 bases. CDR3 size: 16 residues. CDR3 in DNA: TGTGCCAGCAGCTTACGGGGTTGGGGGCCACAAGAGACCCAGTACTTC. This codes for CASSLRGWGPQETQYF.

The gene calls are TRBV7-9 and TRBJ1-2; 7 bases are shared with TRBD1. The CDR3 has 17 residues. The junction had 12 bases not matched to a gene; V was cut back by 1 base and J by 4 bases. Germline lookup yields CDR1 SEHNR and CDR2 FQNEAQ (reference sequence). The CDR3, as DNA: TGTGCCAGCAGCTTAGTCCCCTGGACAGGCGCATCCTATGGCTACACCTTC. It codes for CASSLVPWTGASYGYTF.

The chain couples TRBV19 to TRBJ2-2, with TRBD1 matching over 7 bases. CDR1 and CDR2 (germline): LNHDA, SQIVND (reference sequence). The CDR3 is 12 amino acids. The ends lost 6 bases at V and 8 bases at J; junction bases unmatched: 3. CDR3 DNA sequence: TGTGCCAGTAGGCCGGGACAGGGGGAGCTGTTTTTT. This codes for CASRPGQGELFF.

This clonotype appeared a few times. The J gene is TRBJ1-2, the V gene TRBV6-5; 8 positions match TRBD1. This CDR3 has 13 residues. Germline lookup yields CDR1 MNHEY and CDR2 SVGAGI. J lost 4 bases, V lost 7 bases, and 5 bases had no gene match. The CDR3 here is CASNLDRAYGYTF. CDR3 DNA: TGTGCCAGCAACTTGGACAGGGCCTATGGCTACACCTTC.

The CDR3 DNA sequence: TGCAGTGCTAGAGATCTAGACGGGACGTATTATGGCTACACCTTC. Its protein is CSARDLDGTYYGYTF. The chain couples TRBV20-1 to TRBJ1-2, with a weak D call TRBD1 (5 bases). The CDR3 is made up of 15 amino acids. From germline, CDR1 is DFQATT and CDR2 SNEGSKA (reference sequence). Trimming pared 0 bases from V and 5 bases from J, leaving 16 bases between.

By sample fraction, this clonotype is medium-sized. V is TRBV29-1 and J is TRBJ2-7; no reliable D call. V gave up 3 bases and J gave up 3 bases, with 9 bases separating them. The CDR3 totals 12 residues. The V gene's germline CDR1 is SQVTM and CDR2 ANQGSEA. CDR3 bases: TGCAGCGTTGATCGCAGGAACTACGAGCAGTACGTC. This codes for CSVDRRNYEQYV.

This clonotype was found a few times. CDR3 protein: CASSILSGVEYF. CDR3 bases: TGTGCCAGCAGCATCCTGTCGGGGGTAGAGTACTTC. V is TRBV6-1 and J is TRBJ2-7; TRBD2 is a possible D gene (6 bases). Trimming pared 6 bases from V and 11 bases from J, leaving 17 bases between. The CDR3 loop spans 12 amino acids. From germline, CDR1 is MNHNS and CDR2 SASEGT.

The rearrangement uses TRBV5-6 and TRBJ2-2, with 11 bases fitting TRBD1. V shed 1 base and J 4 bases; nucleotides not matched to a gene: 3. CDR1 is SGHDT and CDR2 is YYEEEE in the germline V gene. The CDR3 totals 16 residues. The CDR3, as DNA: TGTGCCAGCAGCTTGCCCGGGACAGGGGGCACCGGGGAGCTGTTTTTT. The encoded protein is CASSLPGTGGTGELFF.

This clonotype was counted a few times. The rearrangement uses TRBV27 and TRBJ2-3; D call uncertain. The CDR3 has 12 amino acids. CDR1 and CDR2 (germline): MNHEY, SMNVEV (reference sequence). The CDR3: CTQSTSTDTQYF. CDR3 sequence (DNA): TGTACCCAGAGTACTAGCACAGATACGCAGTATTTT.